Below are 27 T cell receptor beta chains sequenced from a single sample in a study of blood T cell repertoires in COVID-19. This table comes from immunoSEQ multiplex PCR, and its TCRdb copy is limited to in-frame clones, with some not included. The sample has over 150,000 clones, approximately 83% seen once; the top ten hold roughly an eighth. Specimen: peripheral blood. These receptors came from a woman aged 60-70 years with COVID-19, enrolled during active disease.

The chain joins TRBV18 to TRBJ2-1; 9 nucleotides match TRBD2. This CDR3 has 16 amino acids. From germline, CDR1 is KGHSH and CDR2 LQKENI. The junction had 7 bases not matched to a gene; V was cut back by 0 bases and J by 7 bases. The CDR3 DNA reads as TGTGCCAGCTCACCACCGAATAGCGGGGGAAATAATGAGCAGTTCTTC. Translated, it gives CASSPPNSGGNNEQFF.

About this clone itself: At one of its ends the junction is not consistent with the germline gene, which may arise from a read error. J is TRBJ1-5 and V is TRBV6-6; D is unresolved. Per the germline V gene, CDR1 is MNHNY and CDR2 is SVGAGI (reference sequence). The CDR3 runs 13 residues. CDR3 DNA sequence: TGTGCCAACAGTTCCTATAGCAATCAGCCCCAGCATTTT. Residues: CANSSYSNQPQHF.

This clone was seen a handful of times. DNA for the CDR3: TGTGCCAGCAGACACACCCTTGGGGGGATTCAGCCCCAGCATTTT. It is translated as CASRHTLGGIQPQHF. The chain recombines TRBV6-5 with TRBJ1-5; D is possibly TRBD1 (5 bases). Deletions cut 6 bases from V and 6 bases from J, with 18 bases between. There are 15 residues in the CDR3. The germline V gene has CDR1 MNHEY and CDR2 SVGAGI.

The V call is TRBV7-3, the J call TRBJ2-7; weak D call: TRBD1 (6 bases). The V end lost 4 bases, the J end lost 4 bases, and 11 bases lay between the germline ends. CDR1 is SGHTA, CDR2 FQGTGA, per germline. This CDR3 region has 13 residues. The CDR3, as DNA: TGTGCCAGCAGCTATCTCAGGGGTTACGAGCAGTACTTC. Protein: CASSYLRGYEQYF.

This clone was seen only once. The rearrangement joins TRBV7-2 to TRBJ1-3; D is unclear. CDR1 and CDR2 from the germline V gene are SGHTA and FQGNSA. Trimming pared 4 bases from V and 5 bases from J, leaving 6 bases between. The CDR3 loop spans 12 amino acids. CDR3 in DNA: TGTGCCAGCAGCTCTTACAGAAACACCATATATTTT. Protein: CASSSYRNTIYF.

This chain uses TRBV3-1 (or the pseudogene TRBV3-2) with TRBJ1-3; the D gene is possibly TRBD1 (5 bases). This CDR3 comprises 15 residues. Germline V lookup: CDR1 LGHDT, CDR2 YNNKEL (reference sequence). V was shortened by 4 bases and J by 0 bases, with 10 bases between the two germline ends. The CDR3 loop reads CASSRRVSSGNTIYF. CDR3 DNA: TGTGCCAGCAGCCGCAGGGTTAGCTCTGGAAACACCATATATTTT.

V gene TRBV10-3 combines with J gene TRBJ1-1; 12 bases align to TRBD1. The CDR3 runs to 16 residues. From germline, CDR1 is ENHRY and CDR2 SYGVKD. Losses at the gene ends were 3 bases for V and 0 bases for J; bases not matched to a gene: 2. The CDR3 region is CAISEGTGGVNTEAFF. The DNA of the CDR3 is TGTGCCATCAGTGAAGGGACAGGGGGCGTGAACACTGAAGCTTTCTTT.

This chain links TRBV6-1 with TRBJ1-2; 7 bases agree with TRBD1. The V and J ends lost 2 bases and 3 bases, in that order; junction bases with no gene match: 0. This CDR3 has 13 amino acids. CDR1 and CDR2 from the germline V gene are MNHNS and SASEGT. CDR3 sequence: CASSETGDYGYTF. Written as DNA, the CDR3 is TGTGCCAGCAGTGAAACAGGGGACTATGGCTACACCTTC.

The rearrangement joins TRBV5-1 to TRBJ1-1, with D possibly matching TRBD1 (5 bases). CDR3 length: 15 residues. Trimming pared 0 bases from V and 5 bases from J, leaving 14 bases between. CDR1 is SGHRS and CDR2 is YFSETQ in the germline V gene. CDR3 bases: TGCGCCAGCAGCTTGGTGGCGGGACGGGGAACTGAAGCTTTCTTT. Amino acid sequence: CASSLVAGRGTEAFF.

The chain employs TRBV18 and TRBJ2-3; 9 bases are a match to TRBD2. Trimming at V came to 4 bases and at J to 3 bases, leaving 2 bases not matched to a gene. The CDR3 runs to 14 residues. The germline V gene encodes CDR1 KGHSH and CDR2 LQKENI. The CDR3 loop is CASSLGLATDTQYF. The CDR3 DNA reads as TGTGCCAGCTCACTTGGACTAGCGACAGATACGCAGTATTTT.

The chain employs TRBV5-1 and TRBJ2-1; 8 bases are shared with TRBD2. V gave up 3 bases and J gave up 5 bases; unmatched junction bases: 10. Germline values: CDR1 SGHRS, CDR2 YFSETQ. This CDR3 is built from 16 residues. The CDR3 DNA sequence: TGCGCCAGCAGCTCGGTCGCGGGGGGTTTTGACAATGAGCAGTTCTTC. Its translation: CASSSVAGGFDNEQFF.

V usage is TRBV28 and J usage is TRBJ1-2; the match to TRBD1 covers 11 bases. Trimming removed 0 bases from V and 8 bases from J; junction bases left unmatched: 2. Germline CDR1 is MDHEN and CDR2 is SYDVKM. The CDR3 has 14 residues. CDR3 loop: CASSLWGQGEGYTF. In nucleotides, the CDR3 is TGTGCCAGCAGTTTATGGGGACAGGGGGAAGGCTACACCTTC.

The gene calls are TRBV7-6 and TRBJ2-2; the match to TRBD2 covers 10 bases. V shed 8 bases and J 1 base; nucleotides not matched to a gene: 10. Germline values: CDR1 SGHVS, CDR2 FNYEAQ. This CDR3 spans 17 amino acids. The CDR3 nucleotides read TGTGCCAGCTCCGAGGGCCTAGCGGGAGTGAACACCGGGGAGCTGTTTTTT. This codes for CASSEGLAGVNTGELFF.

The chain links TRBV11-2 to TRBJ1-6; 7 nucleotides align to TRBD1. Unmatched junction bases numbered 5, after V lost 3 bases and J lost 3 bases. This CDR3 has 16 residues. Germline V CDR1 and CDR2: SGHAT, FQNNGV. CDR3 region: CASSFTAGGYNSPLHF. The CDR3 DNA follows: TGTGCCAGCAGCTTTACGGCAGGGGGCTATAATTCACCCCTCCACTTT.

CDR3: CASTGGSGFAGELFF. CDR3 nucleotide sequence: TGTGCCAGCACTGGCGGCAGTGGCTTCGCCGGGGAGCTGTTTTTT. The rearrangement uses TRBV6-5 and TRBJ2-2; no clear D. Trimming stripped 7 bases from V and 6 bases from J, with 18 bases between. Germline V CDR1 and CDR2: MNHEY, SVGAGI. This CDR3 has 15 amino acids.

This sequence joins TRBV25-1 and TRBJ1-5; 7 bases map to TRBD1. The CDR3 covers 14 residues. V lost 0 bases, J lost 7 bases, and 3 bases stayed unmatched. Per germline, CDR1 MGHDK and CDR2 SYGVNS. CDR3 in DNA: TGTGCCAGCAGTGAATACAGGGGGGACCAGCCCCAGCATTTT. This sequence encodes CASSEYRGDQPQHF.

The chain uses TRBV5-1 and TRBJ2-7; 11 positions match TRBD2. V was pared by 3 bases and J by 4 bases, with 9 bases of the junction left unmatched. The CDR3 runs 16 residues. Looked up from germline, CDR1 is SGHRS and CDR2 is YFSETQ. CDR3 amino acids: CASSSLGSGRDYEQYF. The CDR3 DNA is TGCGCCAGCAGCTCTTTGGGTAGCGGGAGGGATTACGAGCAGTACTTC.

The chain is built from TRBV23-1 and TRBJ1-2; the D is unclear. TRBV23-1 falls under the ORF class, with uncertain function. The V and J ends lost 11 bases and 2 bases respectively, with 24 bases between them. The CDR3 loop spans 16 amino acids. CDR3 coding DNA: TGCGCCGGGTCCCTCGGGGATGGAGTAATCAACTATGGCTACACCTTC. Amino acid sequence: CAGSLGDGVINYGYTF.

The rearrangement links TRBV7-9 to TRBJ1-5, with D possibly TRBD1 on 5 matching bases. With 11 bases removed from V and 4 bases from J, the gap between germline ends came to 9 bases. CDR1 is SEHNR and CDR2 is FQNEAQ in the germline V gene (reference sequence). The CDR3 sequence is 11 residues long. Written as DNA, the CDR3 is TGTGCCGCGGGGGAGAATCAGCCCCAGCATTTT. It encodes CAAGENQPQHF.

The chain uses TRBV5-1 and TRBJ1-1, with D maybe TRBD1 (5 bases). The V end was cut by 2 bases, the J end by 4 bases, with 9 bases between. CDR3 length equals 13 residues. The germline V gene encodes CDR1 SGHRS and CDR2 YFSETQ. CDR3 DNA: TGCGCCAGCAGCTTCAGGGAGGGCACTGAAGCTTTCTTT. It specifies CASSFREGTEAFF.

V gene TRBV6-1 combines with J gene TRBJ1-5; D uncertain. V was pared by 1 base and J by 3 bases, with 7 bases between. The V gene's germline CDR1 is MNHNS and CDR2 SASEGT. The CDR3 loop spans 14 amino acids. In DNA, the CDR3 is TGTGCCAGCAGTGAAGTGGGCACCAATCAGCCCCAGCATTTT. Protein: CASSEVGTNQPQHF.

The chain recombines TRBV5-6 with TRBJ1-5; TRBD1 is a possible D gene (6 bases). Per germline, CDR1 SGHDT and CDR2 YYEEEE. This CDR3 has 15 amino acids. Trimming removed 4 bases at V and 4 bases at J, with 15 bases between. Here the CDR3 DNA reads TGTGCCAGCAGCGGCCGGGGGGCGTTGAATCAGCCCCAGCATTTT. Its protein is CASSGRGALNQPQHF.

This clone was counted between two and nine times. The chain recombines TRBV5-8 with TRBJ1-6; D unresolved. The CDR3 has 13 residues. The V gene lost 1 base and the J gene lost 13 bases, with 12 bases spanning the gap. Germline loops: CDR1 SGHTS, CDR2 YDEGEE. The chain's CDR3 is CASSLSEGFPLHF. The CDR3 nucleotides are TGTGCCAGCAGCTTGAGTGAGGGCTTCCCCCTCCACTTT.

The rearrangement links TRBV5-1 to TRBJ2-3; 12 positions agree with TRBD2. V lost 9 bases and J lost 4; bases outside the gene matches: 3. Germline V gives CDR1 SGHRS, CDR2 YFSETQ. The CDR3 spans 13 residues. The CDR3 sequence is CATGLAGSDTQYF. DNA for the CDR3: TGCGCCACCGGACTAGCGGGGTCAGATACGCAGTATTTT.

This chain connects TRBV5-4 to TRBJ1-3; no definite D call. The germline gives CDR1 SGHNT, CDR2 YYREEE (reference sequence). CDR3 length: 14 residues. The V and J ends lost 0 bases and 3 bases respectively, with 7 bases between them. CDR3 protein: CASSLGRNGNTIYF. As DNA, the CDR3 is TGTGCCAGCAGCTTGGGCAGGAATGGAAACACCATATATTTT.

The V call is TRBV10-3, the J call TRBJ2-2, with a possible D match to TRBD1 (6 bases). With 5 bases removed from V and 9 bases from J, the gap between germline ends came to 22 bases. This CDR3 contains 16 residues. Germline V lookup: CDR1 ENHRY, CDR2 SYGVKD. DNA for the CDR3: TGTGCCATCAGTCTTAGAGGAGGACAGCTGGGACGGGAGCTGTTTTTT. As protein: CAISLRGGQLGRELFF.

The chain has TRBV29-1 and TRBJ1-1, with a tentative D call TRBD1 (5 bases). There are 13 residues in the CDR3. Germline-derived CDR1 and CDR2 are SQVTM and ANQGSEA. V was cut by 3 bases and J by 4 bases, with 12 bases left in between. Written as DNA, the CDR3 is TGCAGCGTTGATTTGGGGGGAGGCACTGAAGCTTTCTTT. Protein sequence: CSVDLGGGTEAFF.